This record covers a single TCR beta chain. Measured with immunoSEQ multiplex PCR; TCRdb has only the in-frame clones, and not every one. The sample yields over 80,000 clones, about 80% seen once. The record originates from a study of neoadjuvant anti-PD-1 for oral cavity cancer. Between the trimmed V and J ends, which lost 10 bases and 3 bases, there was a span of 16 bases. The CDR3 covers 13 residues. Germline CDR1 MNHNS, CDR2 SASEGT. The J gene is TRBJ2-7, the V gene TRBV6-1, with D perhaps TRBD2 (5 bases). The specimen comprised PBMCs, sampled before nivolumab (anti-PD-1) treatment. This clonotype originated in a person aged 40 to 85 with oral cavity squamous cell carcinoma. The CDR3, as DNA: TGTGCCACCCTGGGAGAGGGAATCTACGAGCAGTACTTC. It translates to CATLGEGIYEQYF.